The 20 T cell receptor beta chains in this list originate from one sample, sequenced in a study of long-term antiretroviral therapy in people with HIV. Sequencing used immunoSEQ v3.0 at survey level. The method was immunoSEQ multiplex PCR; TCRdb's version includes in-frame clones alone and lacks a portion of them. The top ten clones hold 12% of a sample with 15,000 to 20,000 clones, 88% of them seen once. The sample here was unsorted PBMCs, taken 6.9 years after starting antiretroviral therapy. Source of these receptors: a man aged 45-60 years with HIV.

The chain links TRBV27 to TRBJ1-2; perhaps TRBD1 as D (6 bases). Trimming stripped 0 bases from V and 8 bases from J, with 13 bases between. Germline V gives CDR1 MNHEY, CDR2 SMNVEV (reference sequence). The CDR3 runs to 14 residues. DNA of the CDR3: TGTGCCAGCAGTTTATCGGGGGGGCCAATGGGCTACACCTTC. Its protein is CASSLSGGPMGYTF.

The gene calls are TRBV30 and TRBJ2-1; 10 bases are a match to TRBD1. This CDR3 has 14 residues. V trimming: 2 bases; J trimming: 9 bases; junction bases outside the gene matches: 7. CDR1 and CDR2 (germline): GTSNPN, SVGIG (reference sequence). The CDR3 here is CAWSQTGGATEQFF. Here the CDR3 DNA reads TGTGCCTGGAGTCAGACAGGGGGCGCGACTGAGCAGTTCTTC.

With regard to this clone: Mismatch with germline at one junction end may stem from a read error. This sequence joins TRBV10-3 and TRBJ1-2; D gene unclear. Looked up from germline, CDR1 is ENHRY and CDR2 is SYGVKD. The CDR3 is 13 residues long. This CDR3 reads CASSETQSPGYTF. The CDR3, as DNA: TGTGCCAGCAGTGAAACCCAGTCTCCAGGCTACACCTTC.

The rearrangement uses TRBV29-1 and TRBJ2-1, with D possibly being TRBD2 (5 bases). This CDR3 spans 12 amino acids. V dropped 7 bases and J dropped 0 bases, with 7 bases sitting between them. In germline, CDR1 is SQVTM, CDR2 ANQGSEA. In DNA form, the CDR3 reads TGCAGCGGGACTCCCTCCTACAATGAGCAGTTCTTC. Encoded protein: CSGTPSYNEQFF.

This sequence joins TRBV19 and TRBJ1-3, with D tentatively TRBD1 (6 bases). CDR1 is LNHDA, CDR2 SQIVND, per germline (reference sequence). The V gene lost 6 bases and the J gene lost 2 bases, with 14 bases spanning the gap. The CDR3 has 15 residues. DNA of the CDR3: TGTGCCAGTAGAGAACAGGGTTCGACTGGAAACACCATATATTTT. This translates into CASREQGSTGNTIYF.

As regards this clone: This sample includes further DNA sequences coding for the same CDR3. The V gene is TRBV4-3, the J gene TRBJ1-2; 7 positions agree with TRBD1. There are 15 residues in the CDR3. Trimming removed 0 bases from V and 6 bases from J; junction bases left unmatched: 7. CDR1 is LGHNA, CDR2 YSLEER, per germline. The CDR3 region is CASSQELSGGNGYTF. CDR3 coding DNA: TGCGCCAGCAGCCAAGAACTCTCAGGGGGAAATGGCTACACCTTC.

V usage is TRBV28 and J usage is TRBJ1-4; maybe TRBD1 (5 bases). The V and J ends lost 4 bases and 10 bases respectively, with 10 bases between them. CDR3 length: 12 residues. Germline V gene data show CDR1 as MDHEN and CDR2 as SYDVKM. As DNA, the CDR3 is TGTGCCAGCAGTTCCACGCAGGGAAAACTGTTTTTT. This encodes CASSSTQGKLFF.

The chain employs TRBV28 and TRBJ1-4; a weak D match, TRBD1 (6 bases). This CDR3 region has 15 residues. V lost 5 bases and J lost 5, with 15 bases in between. CDR1 MDHEN and CDR2 SYDVKM come from the germline V gene. CDR3 loop: CASSLTGAENEKLFF. The CDR3 DNA reads as TGTGCCAGCAGTCTTACGGGGGCAGAAAATGAAAAACTGTTTTTT.

The rearrangement links TRBV13 to TRBJ2-1; no clear D. CDR1 PRHDT and CDR2 FYEKMQ come from the germline V gene (reference sequence). The CDR3 is made up of 15 amino acids. The V gene lost 7 bases and the J gene lost 2 bases, with 15 bases spanning the gap. The CDR3 loop is CASTRELETYNEQFF. The CDR3 DNA sequence: TGTGCCAGCACCCGAGAGTTGGAGACCTACAATGAGCAGTTCTTC. The whole variable domain, remainder taken from reference TRBV13 and TRBJ2-1, is AAGVIQSPRHLIKEKRETATLKCYPIPRHDTVYWYQQGPGQDPQFLISFYEKMQSDKGSIPDRFSAQQFSDYHSELNMSSLELGDSALYFCASTRELETYNEQFFGPGTRLTVL.

Only one count was recorded for this clone. This chain links TRBV9 with TRBJ2-7; D is undetermined. V shed 0 bases and J shed 6 bases, with 7 bases lying between them. The CDR3 runs to 12 residues. The germline V gene encodes CDR1 SGDLS and CDR2 YYNGEE. The CDR3 nucleotides are TGTGCCAGCAGCGTAGATCGAGGCGAGCAGTACTTC. This translates into CASSVDRGEQYF.

The chain employs TRBV19 and TRBJ2-5; no firm D call. This CDR3 has 14 amino acids. The germline V and J ends were trimmed by 3 bases and 5 bases, with 13 bases remaining between them. The germline CDR1 and CDR2 sequences are LNHDA and SQIVND (reference sequence). CDR3 loop: CASSIRTLRETQYF. The CDR3, as DNA: TGTGCCAGTAGTATCCGGACCCTGAGGGAGACCCAGTACTTC.

In its sample, this clone was seen a few times. The chain links TRBV6-5 to TRBJ1-1; unclear D gene. Germline CDR1 reads MNHEY; CDR2 reads SVGAGI. The CDR3 consists of 11 residues. The V end lost 4 bases, the J end lost 1 base, and 1 base lay between the germline ends. The CDR3 DNA sequence: TGTGCCAGCAGTTCGAACACTGAAGCTTTCTTT. Translating gives CASSSNTEAFF.

This clone was seen a few times. The chain uses TRBV6-5 and TRBJ1-1; D perhaps matches TRBD1 (5 bases). CDR1 is MNHEY, CDR2 SVGAGI, per germline. The ends were cut back, 4 bases at V and 4 bases at J, with 13 bases in the middle. The length of the CDR3 is 14 residues. The CDR3 protein is CASSSRGRITEAFF. The CDR3 region has the DNA TGTGCCAGCAGTTCCCGGGGGAGGATCACTGAAGCTTTCTTT.

V is TRBV7-3 and J is TRBJ2-2; 7 positions agree with TRBD1. The germline V gene encodes CDR1 SGHTA and CDR2 FQGTGA. The J segment lost 8 bases and the V segment lost 2 bases, leaving 5 bases of the junction unmatched. This CDR3 is 14 amino acids long. The CDR3 here is CASSLWQGVGELFF. Here the CDR3 DNA reads TGTGCCAGCAGCTTATGGCAGGGGGTGGGGGAGCTGTTTTTT.

This rearrangement joins TRBV6-5 to TRBJ1-5; the match to TRBD1 covers 8 bases. The CDR3 covers 15 residues. J lost 6 bases, V lost 0 bases, and 4 bases had no gene match. Germline V gene data show CDR1 as MNHEY and CDR2 as SVGAGI. The CDR3 spells CASSYSGTGGQPQHF. As DNA, the CDR3 is TGTGCCAGCAGTTACTCTGGGACAGGCGGTCAGCCCCAGCATTTT.

This chain joins TRBV2 and TRBJ2-3; 8 positions agree with TRBD2. CDR3 length: 15 amino acids. V dropped 5 bases and J dropped 1; count of bases not matched to a gene: 5. Germline V lookup: CDR1 SNHLY, CDR2 FYNNEI. The CDR3 spells CASSPSGLGTDTQYF. The CDR3, as DNA: TGTGCCAGCAGTCCTAGCGGGCTGGGCACAGATACGCAGTATTTT.

This rearrangement joins TRBV7-3 to TRBJ2-1; D tentatively fits TRBD1 or TRBD2 (5 bases each). V gave up 3 bases and J gave up 1 base, with 13 bases separating them. The CDR3 consists of 16 residues. From germline, CDR1 is SGHTA and CDR2 FQGTGA. Written as DNA, the CDR3 is TGTGCCAGCAGCTTCACCGGGACGGAATCCTACAATGAGCAGTTCTTC. As protein: CASSFTGTESYNEQFF.

CDR3 region: CASSFAGSDTQYF. In DNA, the CDR3 is TGTGCCAGCAGCTTCGCGGGGTCAGATACGCAGTATTTT. This chain links TRBV11-2 with TRBJ2-3; D possibly corresponds to TRBD2 (6 bases). The V gene's germline CDR1 is SGHAT and CDR2 FQNNGV. The CDR3 has 13 residues. Trimming removed 3 bases at V and 4 bases at J, with 8 bases between.

The rearrangement joins TRBV9 to TRBJ2-7, with a tentative D call TRBD2 (6 bases). Germline V lookup: CDR1 SGDLS, CDR2 YYNGEE. V lost 0 bases and J 6 bases, leaving 19 bases between the germline ends. The CDR3 consists of 16 residues. Here the CDR3 reads CASSVDRTNTFREQYF. The CDR3, as DNA: TGTGCCAGCAGCGTAGATAGGACTAATACCTTCCGCGAGCAGTACTTC.

The CDR3 is CASRVTLSGNTIYF. For the CDR3, the DNA is TGTGCCAGTAGAGTTACGCTGTCTGGAAACACCATATATTTT. The V and J genes are TRBV19 and TRBJ1-3; D gene uncertain. The CDR3 has 14 amino acids. Germline assignment: CDR1 LNHDA and CDR2 SQIVND (reference sequence). Trimming pared 6 bases from V and 1 base from J, leaving 10 bases between.